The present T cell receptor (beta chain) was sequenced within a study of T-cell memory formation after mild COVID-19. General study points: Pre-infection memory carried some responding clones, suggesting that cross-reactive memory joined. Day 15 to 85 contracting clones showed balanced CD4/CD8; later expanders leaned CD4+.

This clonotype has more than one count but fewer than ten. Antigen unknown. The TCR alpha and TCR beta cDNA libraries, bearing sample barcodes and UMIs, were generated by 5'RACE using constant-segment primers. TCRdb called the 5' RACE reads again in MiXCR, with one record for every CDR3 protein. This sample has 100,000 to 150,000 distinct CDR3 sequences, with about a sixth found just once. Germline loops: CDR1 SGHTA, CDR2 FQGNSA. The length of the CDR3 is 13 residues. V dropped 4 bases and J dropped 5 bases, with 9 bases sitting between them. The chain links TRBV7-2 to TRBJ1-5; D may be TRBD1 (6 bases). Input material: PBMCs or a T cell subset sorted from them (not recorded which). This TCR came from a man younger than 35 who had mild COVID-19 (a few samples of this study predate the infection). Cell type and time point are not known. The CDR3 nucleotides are TGTGCCAGCAGCTCCAACAGGGATCAGCCCCAGCATTTT. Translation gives CASSSNRDQPQHF.